The TCR beta chain under discussion was sequenced for a study of T cell repertoires in ileal Crohn's disease. Study-level information: Every patient was operated on for stricturing (about 60%) or penetrating (approximately 40%) complications. Study observations and caveats: Active smokers at surgery had more clonal expansions than non-smokers.

The junction had 8 bases not matched to a gene; V was cut back by 2 bases and J by 5 bases. Per the germline V gene, CDR1 is SGHTA and CDR2 is FQGTGA. The CDR3 totals 16 residues. Assay used: immunoSEQ multiplex PCR; TCRdb lists only in-frame clones, some missing. The sample comprises fewer than 12,000 clones, roughly 80% of which are singletons, and less than 15% rests with the top ten. The time point was: neoterminal ileum biopsy at postoperative endoscopy, about 6 months after surgery. On this clone: The antigen remains unidentified.

This receptor was obtained from an adult with Crohn's disease. V usage is TRBV7-3 and J usage is TRBJ2-5, with 10 bases that match TRBD2. The sample taken for sequencing was ileal tissue. The CDR3 bases are TGTGCCAGCAGCTTAGGCCCAGCGGGAGGGAGGGAGACCCAGTACTTC. It codes for CASSLGPAGGRETQYF.